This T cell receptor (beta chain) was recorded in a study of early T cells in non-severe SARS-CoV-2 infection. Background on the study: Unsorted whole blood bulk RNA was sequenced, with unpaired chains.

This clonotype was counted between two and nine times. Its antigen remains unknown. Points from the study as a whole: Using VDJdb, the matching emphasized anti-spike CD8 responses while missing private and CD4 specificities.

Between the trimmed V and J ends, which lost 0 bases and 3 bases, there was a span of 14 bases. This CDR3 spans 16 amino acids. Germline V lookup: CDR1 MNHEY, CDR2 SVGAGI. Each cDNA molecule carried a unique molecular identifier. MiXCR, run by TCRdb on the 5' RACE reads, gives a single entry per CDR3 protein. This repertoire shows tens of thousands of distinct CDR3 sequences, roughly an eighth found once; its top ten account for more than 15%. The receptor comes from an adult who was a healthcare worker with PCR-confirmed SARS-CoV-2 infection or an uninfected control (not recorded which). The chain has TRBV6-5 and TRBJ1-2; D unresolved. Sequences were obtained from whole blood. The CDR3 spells CASSYSISTRDYGYTF. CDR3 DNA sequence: TGTGCCAGCAGTTACTCAATTAGCACTCGGGACTATGGCTACACCTTC.